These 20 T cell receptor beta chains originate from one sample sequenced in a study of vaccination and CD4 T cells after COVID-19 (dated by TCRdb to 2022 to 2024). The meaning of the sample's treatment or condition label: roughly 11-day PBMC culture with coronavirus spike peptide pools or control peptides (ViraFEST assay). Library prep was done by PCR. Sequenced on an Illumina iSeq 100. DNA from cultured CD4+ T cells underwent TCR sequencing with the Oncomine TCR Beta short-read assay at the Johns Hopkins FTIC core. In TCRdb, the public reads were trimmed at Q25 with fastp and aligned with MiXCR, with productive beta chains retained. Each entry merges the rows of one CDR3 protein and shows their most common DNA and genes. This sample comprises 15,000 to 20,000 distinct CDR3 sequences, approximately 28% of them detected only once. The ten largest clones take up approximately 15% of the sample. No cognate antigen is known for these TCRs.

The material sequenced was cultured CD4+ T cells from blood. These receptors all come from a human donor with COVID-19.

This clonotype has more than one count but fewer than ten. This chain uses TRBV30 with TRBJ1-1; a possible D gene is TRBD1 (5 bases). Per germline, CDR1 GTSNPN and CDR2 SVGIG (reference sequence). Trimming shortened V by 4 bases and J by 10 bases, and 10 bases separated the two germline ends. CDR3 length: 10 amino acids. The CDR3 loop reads CAWIRGGAFF. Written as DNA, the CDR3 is TGTGCCTGGATTCGGGGGGGAGCTTTCTTT.

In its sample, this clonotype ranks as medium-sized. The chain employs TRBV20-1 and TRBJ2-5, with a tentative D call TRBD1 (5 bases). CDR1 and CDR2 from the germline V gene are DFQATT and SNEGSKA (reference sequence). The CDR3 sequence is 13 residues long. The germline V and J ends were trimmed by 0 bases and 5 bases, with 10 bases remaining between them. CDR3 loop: CSARDQGWETQYF. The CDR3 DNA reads TGCAGTGCTAGAGATCAGGGTTGGGAGACCCAGTACTTC.

The CDR3 DNA sequence: TGTGCCAGCACCCCGGGTCCGGGAACAGATACGCAGTATTTT. It is translated as CASTPGPGTDTQYF. The V call is TRBV5-6, the J call TRBJ2-3; the D gene is possibly TRBD2 (5 bases). CDR1 is SGHDT, CDR2 YYEEEE, per germline. This CDR3 has 14 residues. Deletions cut 6 bases from V and 3 bases from J, with 14 bases between. The full variable domain, its missing parts supplied by reference TRBV5-6 and TRBJ2-3, is DAGVTQSPTHLIKTRGQQVTLRCSPKSGHDTVSWYQQALGQGPQFIFQYYEEEERQRGNFPDRFSGHQFPNYSSELNVNALLLGDSALYLCASTPGPGTDTQYFGPGTRLTVL.

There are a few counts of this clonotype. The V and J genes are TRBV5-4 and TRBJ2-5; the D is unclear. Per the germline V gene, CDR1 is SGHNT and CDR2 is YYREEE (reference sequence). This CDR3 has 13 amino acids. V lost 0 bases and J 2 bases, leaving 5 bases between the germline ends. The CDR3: CASSLGRQETQYF. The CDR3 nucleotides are TGTGCCAGCAGCTTGGGACGGCAAGAGACCCAGTACTTC.

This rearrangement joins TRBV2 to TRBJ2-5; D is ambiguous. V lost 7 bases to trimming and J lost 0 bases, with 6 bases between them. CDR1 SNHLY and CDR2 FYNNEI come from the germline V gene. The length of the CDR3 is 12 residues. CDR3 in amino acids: CASTEYQETQYF. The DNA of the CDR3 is TGTGCCAGCACAGAGTACCAAGAGACCCAGTACTTC.

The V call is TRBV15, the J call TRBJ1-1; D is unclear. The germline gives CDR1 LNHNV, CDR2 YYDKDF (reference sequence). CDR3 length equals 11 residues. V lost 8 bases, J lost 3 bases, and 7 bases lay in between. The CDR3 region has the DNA TGTGCCACCGGGGTTGACACTGAAGCTTTCTTT. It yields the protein CATGVDTEAFF.

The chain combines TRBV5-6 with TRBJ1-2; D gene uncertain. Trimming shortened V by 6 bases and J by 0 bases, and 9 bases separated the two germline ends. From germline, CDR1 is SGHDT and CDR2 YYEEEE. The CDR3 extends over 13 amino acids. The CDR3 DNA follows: TGTGCCAGCACCCCAGCCGCTAACTATGGCTACACCTTC. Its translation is CASTPAANYGYTF.

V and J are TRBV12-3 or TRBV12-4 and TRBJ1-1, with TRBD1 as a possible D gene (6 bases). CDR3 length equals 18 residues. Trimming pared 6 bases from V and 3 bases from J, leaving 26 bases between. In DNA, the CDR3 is TGTGCCAGCAGACTCACGGGACTGTGGGGGGCGAATGACACTGAAGCTTTCTTT. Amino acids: CASRLTGLWGANDTEAFF.

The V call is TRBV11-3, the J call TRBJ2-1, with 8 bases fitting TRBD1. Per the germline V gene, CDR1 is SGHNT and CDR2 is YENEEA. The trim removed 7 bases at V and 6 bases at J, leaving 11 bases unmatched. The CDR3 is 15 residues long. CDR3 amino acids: CASNNRGSQGNEQFF. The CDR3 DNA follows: TGTGCCAGCAACAACAGGGGGTCTCAGGGCAATGAGCAGTTCTTC.

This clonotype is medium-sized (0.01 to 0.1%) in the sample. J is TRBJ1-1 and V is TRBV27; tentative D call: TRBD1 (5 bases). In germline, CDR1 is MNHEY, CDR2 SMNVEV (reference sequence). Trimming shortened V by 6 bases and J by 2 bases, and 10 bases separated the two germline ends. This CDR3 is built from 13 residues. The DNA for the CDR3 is TGTGCCAGCAGGGGACGGTTAAACACTGAAGCTTTCTTT. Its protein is CASRGRLNTEAFF.

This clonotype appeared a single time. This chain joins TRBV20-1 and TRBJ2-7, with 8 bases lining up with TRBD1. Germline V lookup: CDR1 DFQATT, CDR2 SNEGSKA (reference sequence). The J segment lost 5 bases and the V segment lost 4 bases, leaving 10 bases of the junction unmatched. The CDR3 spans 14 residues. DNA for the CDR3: TGCAGTGCTATAGGGACAGGTACTCGGGACGAGCAGTACTTC. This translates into CSAIGTGTRDEQYF.

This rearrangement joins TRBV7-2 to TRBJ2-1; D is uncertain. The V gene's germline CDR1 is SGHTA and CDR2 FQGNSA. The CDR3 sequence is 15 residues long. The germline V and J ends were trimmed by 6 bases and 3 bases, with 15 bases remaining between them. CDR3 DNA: TGTGCCAGCAGTCAACACCGGGCCGGCTACAATGAGCAGTTCTTC. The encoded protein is CASSQHRAGYNEQFF.

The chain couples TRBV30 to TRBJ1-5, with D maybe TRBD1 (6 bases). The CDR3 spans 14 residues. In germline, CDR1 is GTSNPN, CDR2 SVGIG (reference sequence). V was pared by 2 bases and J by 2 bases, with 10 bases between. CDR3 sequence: CAWSTGSRNQPQHF. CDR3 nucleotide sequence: TGTGCCTGGAGTACAGGGAGTCGCAATCAGCCCCAGCATTTT. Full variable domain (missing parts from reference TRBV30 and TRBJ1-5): SQTIHQWPATLVQPVGSPLSLECTVEGTSNPNLYWYRQAAGRGLQLLFYSVGIGQISSEVPQNLSASRPQDRQFILSSKKLLLSDSGFYLCAWSTGSRNQPQHFGDGTRLSIL.

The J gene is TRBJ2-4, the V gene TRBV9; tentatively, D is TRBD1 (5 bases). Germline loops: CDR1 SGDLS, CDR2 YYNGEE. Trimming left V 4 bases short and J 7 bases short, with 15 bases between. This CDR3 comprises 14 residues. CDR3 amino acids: CASSPDNPGNIQYF. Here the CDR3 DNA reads TGTGCCAGCAGCCCGGACAACCCTGGGAACATTCAGTACTTC. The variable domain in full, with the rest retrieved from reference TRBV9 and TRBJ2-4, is DSGVTQTPKHLITATGQRVTLRCSPRSGDLSVYWYQQSLDQGLQFLIQYYNGEERAKGNILERFSAQQFPDLHSELNLSSLELGDSALYFCASSPDNPGNIQYFGAGTRLSVL.

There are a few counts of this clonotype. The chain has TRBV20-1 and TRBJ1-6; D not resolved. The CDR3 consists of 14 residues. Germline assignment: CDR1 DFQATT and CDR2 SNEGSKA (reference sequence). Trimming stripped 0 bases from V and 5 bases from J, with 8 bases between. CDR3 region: CSARDSGNNSPLHF. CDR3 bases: TGCAGTGCTAGAGATTCGGGAAATAATTCACCCCTCCACTTT.

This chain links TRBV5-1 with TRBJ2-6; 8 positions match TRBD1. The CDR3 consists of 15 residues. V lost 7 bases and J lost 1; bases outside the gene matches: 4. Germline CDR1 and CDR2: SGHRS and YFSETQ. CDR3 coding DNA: TGCGCCAGCGGGACAGGAGGATCTGGGGCCAACGTCCTGACTTTC. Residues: CASGTGGSGANVLTF.

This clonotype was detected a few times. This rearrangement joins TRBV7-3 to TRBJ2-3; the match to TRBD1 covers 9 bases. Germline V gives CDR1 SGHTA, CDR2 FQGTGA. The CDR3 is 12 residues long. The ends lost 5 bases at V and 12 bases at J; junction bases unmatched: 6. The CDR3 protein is CASSGRDREQYF. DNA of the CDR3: TGTGCCAGCAGCGGCCGGGACAGGGAACAGTATTTT. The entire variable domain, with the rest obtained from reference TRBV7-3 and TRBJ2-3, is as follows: GAGVSQTPSNKVTEKGKYVELRCDPISGHTALYWYRQSLGQGPEFLIYFQGTGAADDSGLPNDRFFAVRPEGSVSTLKIQRTERGDSAVYLCASSGRDREQYFGPGTRLTVL.

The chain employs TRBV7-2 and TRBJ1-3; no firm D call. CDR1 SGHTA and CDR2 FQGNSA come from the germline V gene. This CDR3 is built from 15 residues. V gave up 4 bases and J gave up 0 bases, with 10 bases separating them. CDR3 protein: CASSSAPYSGNTIYF. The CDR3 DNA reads TGTGCCAGCAGCTCCGCCCCCTACTCTGGAAACACCATATATTTT.

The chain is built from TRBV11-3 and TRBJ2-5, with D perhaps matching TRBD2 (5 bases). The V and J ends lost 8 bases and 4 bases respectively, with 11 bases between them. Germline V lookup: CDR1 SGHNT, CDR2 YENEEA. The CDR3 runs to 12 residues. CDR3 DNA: TGTGCCAGCCGCCGGGGAACAGAGACCCAGTACTTC. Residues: CASRRGTETQYF. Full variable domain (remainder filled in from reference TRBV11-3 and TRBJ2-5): EAGVVQSPRYKIIEKKQPVAFWCNPISGHNTLYWYLQNLGQGPELLIRYENEEAVDDSQLPKDRFSAERLKGVDSTLKIQPAELGDSAVYLCASRRGTETQYFGPGTRLLVL.

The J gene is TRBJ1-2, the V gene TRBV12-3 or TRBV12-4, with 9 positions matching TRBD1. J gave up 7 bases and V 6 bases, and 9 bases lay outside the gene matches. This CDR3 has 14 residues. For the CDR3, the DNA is TGTGCCAGCAGCCCGGACAGGGGAAAAAGTGGCTACACCTTC. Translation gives CASSPDRGKSGYTF.